Listed here are 2 T cell receptor beta chains from one sample, sequenced in a study of T-cell memory formation after mild COVID-19 (dated by TCRdb to about 2021). Library preparation was by 5' RACE. Sequencing took place on an Illumina NovaSeq 6000. Through fastp at Q25 and MiXCR, TCRdb rebuilt clones from the public reads, retaining in-frame beta chains. For every CDR3 protein sequence, its rows merge into one entry that carries the most common genes and DNA. The sample table lists 350,000 to 500,000 distinct CDR3 sequences, more than 20% of them with a count of one. About an eighth of the sample is taken by the ten largest. The material sequenced was PBMCs or a T cell subset sorted from them (not recorded which). These receptors originate from an adult woman who had mild COVID-19 (a few samples of this study predate the infection). The sample titles of this study are shuffled in the database, so cell type and time point are left out; the donor was told from shared clones.

CDR3 nucleotide sequence: TGCAGTGCTAGCCTTAGCGCCACCACAGATACGCAGTATTTT. Translated: CSASLSATTDTQYF. The chain couples TRBV20-1 to TRBJ2-3, with TRBD2 as a possible D gene (5 bases). V was trimmed by 3 bases and J by 2 bases, leaving 12 bases between them. Per germline, CDR1 DFQATT and CDR2 SNEGSKA (reference sequence). The CDR3 length is 14 residues.

The CDR3 bases are TGTGCCAGCAGCCCAGAGGAGTCTGCTTATAATTCACCCCTCCACTTT. Translating gives CASSPEESAYNSPLHF. The chain uses TRBV9 and TRBJ1-6; no definite D call. The CDR3 is 16 residues long. V gave up 4 bases and J gave up 4 bases, with 15 bases separating them. Germline V lookup: CDR1 SGDLS, CDR2 YYNGEE.